The rows below give T cell receptor beta chains drawn from one sample of a study of OX40 agonist ivuxolimab in advanced cancers. Clones were sequenced by immunoSEQ multiplex PCR, and TCRdb holds only the in-frame ones, with some missing. The sample yields under 85,000 clones, roughly 86% seen once. The sample here was CD4+ or CD8+ T cells sorted from blood, taken in a trial of the OX40 agonist ivuxolimab. The receptors come from an adult with an advanced solid tumor such as melanoma, head and neck, liver or kidney cancer. CDR3s include the opening cysteine and the closing phenylalanine or tryptophan. Fields, in order: V gene, D gene, J gene, CDR3 protein, CDR3 DNA. The D gene is left open where the match is weak.

TRBV7-6	NA	TRBJ2-5	CASSLGGVPGTETQYF	TGTGCCAGCAGCTTAGGTGGGGTTCCAGGGACAGAGACCCAGTACTTC
TRBV29-1	NA	TRBJ2-3	CSVLERTDTQYF	TGCAGCGTTCTGGAGCGCACAGATACGCAGTATTTT
TRBV7-2	NA	TRBJ1-1	CASSLLTTSEAFF	TGTGCCAGCAGCTTACTGACAACCAGTGAAGCTTTCTTT
TRBV11-2	NA	TRBJ1-1	CASSPGLMNTEAFF	TGTGCCAGCAGCCCAGGGTTGATGAACACTGAAGCTTTCTTT
TRBV2	TRBD1	TRBJ1-5	CASSRTGYNQPQHF	TGTGCCAGCAGTCGGACAGGGTACAATCAGCCCCAGCATTTT
TRBV28	TRBD1	TRBJ1-2	CASSIDRGFYGYTF	TGTGCCAGCAGTATCGACAGGGGATTCTATGGCTACACCTTC
TRBV20-1	NA	TRBJ2-5	CTGWMQETQYF	TGCACAGGGTGGATGCAAGAGACCCAGTACTTC
TRBV6-5	NA	TRBJ2-2	CASRSGTFNTGELFF	TGTGCCAGCAGGTCCGGGACATTTAACACCGGGGAGCTGTTTTTT
TRBV6-4	NA	TRBJ1-5	CASAGDSNQPQHF	TGTGCCAGCGCGGGGGATAGCAATCAGCCCCAGCATTTT
TRBV4-3	NA	TRBJ1-4	CASSQDAVEKLFF	TGCGCCAGCAGCCAAGATGCGGTTGAAAAACTGTTTTTT
TRBV5-1	TRBD1	TRBJ1-1	CASSPGTEKVEAFF	TGCGCCAGCAGCCCTGGGACAGAAAAAGTTGAAGCTTTCTTT
TRBV28	NA	TRBJ1-4	CASSFLWTGVKEKLFF	NA
TRBV5-4	NA	TRBJ1-3	CASSLGGEAGNTIYF	TGTGCCAGCAGCTTGGGAGGGGAAGCTGGAAACACCATATATTTT
TRBV7-9	TRBD1	TRBJ2-7	CASRRGTGSYEQYF	TGTGCCAGCAGAAGAGGGACAGGCTCCTACGAGCAGTACTTC